Listed here are 6 T cell receptor beta chains from one sample, sequenced in a study of blood T cell repertoires in COVID-19. The protocol was immunoSEQ multiplex PCR, while the TCRdb copy is restricted to in-frame clones and leaves out a portion. Seen here are about 170,000 clones, 85% to 95% observed once, and the top ten hold approximately 0.5%. Sequencing was performed on peripheral blood. The receptors derive from a man between 50 and 59 years old with acute or convalescent COVID-19.

The chain uses TRBV5-1 and TRBJ2-6; possible D gene TRBD2, 6 bases. V dropped 5 bases and J dropped 6 bases, with 12 bases sitting between them. The CDR3 runs to 14 residues. In germline, CDR1 is SGHRS, CDR2 YFSETQ. CDR3 protein: CASSPGVTANVLTF. CDR3 in DNA: TGCGCCAGCAGTCCGGGGGTGACGGCCAACGTCCTGACTTTC.

This rearrangement joins TRBV27 to TRBJ2-7, with 9 bases that match TRBD2. The CDR3 is made up of 14 amino acids. J was trimmed by 7 bases and V by 5 bases; bases with no gene match: 9. Germline CDR1 and CDR2: MNHEY and SMNVEV (reference sequence). The CDR3 bases are TGTGCCAGCAGTACGGGTAGCGGGAGTGGGGAGCAGTACTTC. Its protein is CASSTGSGSGEQYF.

The chain joins TRBV28 to TRBJ2-7; D ambiguous. CDR3 length equals 12 residues. The germline gives CDR1 MDHEN, CDR2 SYDVKM. V was pared by 3 bases and J by 6 bases, with 9 bases between. The CDR3 region has the DNA TGTGCCAGCAGTTTCTCCCTCTCCGAGCAGTACTTC. Translating it yields CASSFSLSEQYF.

This clone was seen only once. The CDR3 sequence: CASSRTSNTGELFF. The CDR3 DNA sequence: TGTGCCAGCAGCAGGACATCAAACACCGGGGAGCTGTTTTTT. The chain has TRBV7-2 and TRBJ2-2; possibly TRBD1 for D (5 bases). Trimming left V 5 bases short and J 2 bases short, with 9 bases between. The CDR3 runs to 14 residues. Germline CDR1 reads SGHTA; CDR2 reads FQGNSA. Using reference TRBV7-2 and TRBJ2-2 for the parts outside the CDR3, the full variable domain is GAGVSQSPSNKVTEKGKDVELRCDPISGHTALYWYRQSLGQGLEFLIYFQGNSAPDKSGLPSDRFSAERTGGSVSTLTIQRTQQEDSAVYLCASSRTSNTGELFFGEGSRLTVL.

CDR3 region: CASSLQGNQETQYF. The CDR3 DNA is TGCGCCAGCAGCTTGCAGGGGAACCAAGAGACCCAGTACTTC. This chain uses TRBV5-1 with TRBJ2-5, with TRBD1 as a possible D gene (6 bases). Germline V gives CDR1 SGHRS, CDR2 YFSETQ. The germline V and J ends were trimmed by 1 base and 0 bases, with 7 bases remaining between them. This CDR3 contains 14 residues.

V gene TRBV30 combines with J gene TRBJ1-2; tentatively, D is TRBD1 (5 bases). CDR3 size: 13 residues. Trimming took off 1 base at V and 3 bases at J, with 9 bases between the two ends. CDR1 GTSNPN and CDR2 SVGIG come from the germline V gene (reference sequence). The CDR3, as DNA: TGTGCCTGGAGTGATGCAGGGTACTATGGCTACACCTTC. It encodes CAWSDAGYYGYTF. Drawing the rest from reference TRBV30 and TRBJ1-2, the complete variable domain is SQTIHQWPATLVQPVGSPLSLECTVEGTSNPNLYWYRQAAGRGLQLLFYSVGIGQISSEVPQNLSASRPQDRQFILSSKKLLLSDSGFYLCAWSDAGYYGYTFGSGTRLTVV.